This T cell receptor beta chain was recorded in a study of immune evolution from preneoplasia to lung adenocarcinoma. For the study at large: HLA loss of heterozygosity: roughly 7.5% AIS, less than 18% MIA, over 30% ADC, none AAH. Points from the study as a whole: Highest clonality occurred in KRAS-mutant, not EGFR-mutant or double wild-type, nodules.

About this clone: Its antigen is undetermined.

The data were produced by immunoSEQ multiplex PCR, yet TCRdb's version contains in-frame clones alone and is incomplete. The table lists around 11,000 clones, under 90% of them singletons, with about 1.7% in the top ten. Between the mid-2010s and the late 2010s, patients underwent resection in Japan or China. Histologic diagnosis was independently verified by two lung pathologists. The germline V and J ends were trimmed by 1 base and 0 bases, with 7 bases remaining between them. The CDR3 totals 14 residues. From germline, CDR1 is SGHRS and CDR2 YFSETQ. This clonotype was sampled from a person between 65 and 79 years old with lung adenocarcinoma. Sequenced input: FFPE minimally invasive lung adenocarcinoma tissue. The V and J genes are TRBV5-1 and TRBJ1-1; D not certain. The CDR3 DNA reads TGCGCCAGCAGCTTGTCGGCCCTGAACACTGAAGCTTTCTTT. Translation gives CASSLSALNTEAFF.